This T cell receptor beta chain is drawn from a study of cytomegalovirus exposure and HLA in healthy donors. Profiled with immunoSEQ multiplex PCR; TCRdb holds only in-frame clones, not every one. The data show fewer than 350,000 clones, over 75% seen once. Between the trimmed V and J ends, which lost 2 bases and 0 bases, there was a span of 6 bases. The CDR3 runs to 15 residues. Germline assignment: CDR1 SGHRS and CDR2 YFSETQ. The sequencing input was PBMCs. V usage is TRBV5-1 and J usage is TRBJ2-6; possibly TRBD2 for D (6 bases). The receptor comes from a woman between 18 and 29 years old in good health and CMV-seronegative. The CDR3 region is CASSFGGSGANVLTF. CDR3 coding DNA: TGCGCCAGCAGCTTCGGGGGCTCTGGGGCCAACGTCCTGACTTTC.